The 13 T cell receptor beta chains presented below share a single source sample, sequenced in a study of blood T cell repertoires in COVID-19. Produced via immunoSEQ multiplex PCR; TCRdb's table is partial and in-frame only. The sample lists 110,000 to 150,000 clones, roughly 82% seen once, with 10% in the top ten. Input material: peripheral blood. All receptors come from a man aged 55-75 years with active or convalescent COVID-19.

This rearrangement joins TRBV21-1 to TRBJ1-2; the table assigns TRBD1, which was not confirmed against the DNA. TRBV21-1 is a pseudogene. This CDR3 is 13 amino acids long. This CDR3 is CASTADTSPGYTF. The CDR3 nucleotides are TGTGCCAGCACTGCGGACACCAGCCCTGGCTACACCTTC.

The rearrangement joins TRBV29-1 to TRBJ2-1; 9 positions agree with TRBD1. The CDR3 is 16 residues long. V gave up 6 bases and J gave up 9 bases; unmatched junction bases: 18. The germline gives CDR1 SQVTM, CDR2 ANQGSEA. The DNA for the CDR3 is TGCAGCGTCAGACCGTTAACTGGACAGGGGCCGTTTGAGCAGTTCTTC. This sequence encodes CSVRPLTGQGPFEQFF.

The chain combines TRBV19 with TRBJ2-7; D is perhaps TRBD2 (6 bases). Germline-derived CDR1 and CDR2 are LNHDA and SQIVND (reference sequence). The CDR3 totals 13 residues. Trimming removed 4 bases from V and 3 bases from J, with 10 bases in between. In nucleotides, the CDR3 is TGTGCCAGTAGTAGTGGGACTGACTACGAGCAGTACTTC. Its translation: CASSSGTDYEQYF. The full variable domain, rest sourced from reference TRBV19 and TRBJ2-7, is DGGITQSPKYLFRKEGQNVTLSCEQNLNHDAMYWYRQDPGQGLRLIYYSQIVNDFQKGDIAEGYSVSREKKESFPLTVTSAQKNPTAFYLCASSSGTDYEQYFGPGTRLTVT.

The CDR3 region has the DNA TGTGCCAGCAGAGACTATACCACCTACGAGCAGTACTTC. Amino acids: CASRDYTTYEQYF. J is TRBJ2-7 and V is TRBV5-4, with D perhaps TRBD2 (5 bases). The ends were cut back, 5 bases at V and 2 bases at J, with 11 bases in the middle. Per germline, CDR1 SGHNT and CDR2 YYREEE (reference sequence). The CDR3 has 13 residues.

CDR3 nucleotides: TGTGCCAGCAGTGGGCAGACATCTAACTATGGCTACACCTTC. Its translation: CASSGQTSNYGYTF. The chain joins TRBV2 to TRBJ1-2; D remains ambiguous. This CDR3 spans 14 amino acids. Trimming removed 4 bases at V and 0 bases at J, with 9 bases between. The germline V gene encodes CDR1 SNHLY and CDR2 FYNNEI.

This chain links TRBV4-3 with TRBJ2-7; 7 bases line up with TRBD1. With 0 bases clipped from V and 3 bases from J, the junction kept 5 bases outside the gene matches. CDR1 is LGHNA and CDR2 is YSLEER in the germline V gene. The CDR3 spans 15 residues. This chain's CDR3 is CASSQEGRQGYEQYF. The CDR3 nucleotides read TGCGCCAGCAGCCAAGAAGGACGACAGGGCTACGAGCAGTACTTC.

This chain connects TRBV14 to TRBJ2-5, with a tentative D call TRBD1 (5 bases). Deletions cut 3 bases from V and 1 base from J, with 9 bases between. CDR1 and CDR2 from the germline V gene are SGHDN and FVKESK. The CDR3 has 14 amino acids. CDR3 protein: CASSHLGVQETQYF. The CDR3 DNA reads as TGTGCCAGCAGCCATCTAGGGGTCCAAGAGACCCAGTACTTC.

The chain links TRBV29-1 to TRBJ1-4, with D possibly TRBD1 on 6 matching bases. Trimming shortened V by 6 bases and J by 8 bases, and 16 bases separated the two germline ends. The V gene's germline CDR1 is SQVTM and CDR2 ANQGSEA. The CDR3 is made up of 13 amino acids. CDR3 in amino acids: CSVADRIGEKLFF. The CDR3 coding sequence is TGCAGCGTAGCAGACAGGATAGGGGAAAAACTGTTTTTT.

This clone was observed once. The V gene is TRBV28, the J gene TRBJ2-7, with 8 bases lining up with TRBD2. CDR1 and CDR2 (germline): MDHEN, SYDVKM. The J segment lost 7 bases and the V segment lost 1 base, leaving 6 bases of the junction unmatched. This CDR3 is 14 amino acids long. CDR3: CASSLSAGGQEQYV. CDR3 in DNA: TGTGCCAGCAGTTTATCGGCGGGAGGACAAGAGCAGTACGTC.

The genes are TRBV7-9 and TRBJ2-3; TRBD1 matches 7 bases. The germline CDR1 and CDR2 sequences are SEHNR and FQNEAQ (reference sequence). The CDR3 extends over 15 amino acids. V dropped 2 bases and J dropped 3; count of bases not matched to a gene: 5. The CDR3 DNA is TGTGCCAGCAGCTTATATGGACAGGAAACAGATACGCAGTATTTT. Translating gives CASSLYGQETDTQYF. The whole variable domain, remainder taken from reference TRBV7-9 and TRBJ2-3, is DTGVSQNPRHKITKRGQNVTFRCDPISEHNRLYWYRQTLGQGPEFLTYFQNEAQLEKSRLLSDRFSAERPKGSFSTLEIQRTEQGDSAMYLCASSLYGQETDTQYFGPGTRLTVL.

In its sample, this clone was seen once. DNA for the CDR3: TGCAGCGTAGGGACACCTTCACTCTATGGCTACACCTTC. Encoded protein: CSVGTPSLYGYTF. V is TRBV29-1 and J is TRBJ1-2; tentative D call: TRBD1 (6 bases). The germline V and J ends were trimmed by 6 bases and 4 bases, with 15 bases remaining between them. CDR1 is SQVTM and CDR2 is ANQGSEA in the germline V gene. The CDR3 has 13 residues.

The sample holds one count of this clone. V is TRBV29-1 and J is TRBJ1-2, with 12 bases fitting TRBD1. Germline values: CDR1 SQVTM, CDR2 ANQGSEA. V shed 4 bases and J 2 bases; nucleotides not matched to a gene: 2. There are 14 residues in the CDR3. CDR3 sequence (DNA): TGCAGCGTTGGGGGGACAGGGGGCAACTATGGCTACACCTTC. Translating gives CSVGGTGGNYGYTF.

Here the CDR3 reads CASSQGQTKETQYF. CDR3 nucleotide sequence: TGTGCCAGCAGCCAGGGACAGACTAAAGAGACCCAGTACTTC. V gene TRBV3-1 (or the pseudogene TRBV3-2) combines with J gene TRBJ2-5; 7 bases match TRBD1. The CDR3 loop spans 14 amino acids. Germline trimming cut 3 bases from V and 3 bases from J; bases unmatched to any gene: 4. From germline, CDR1 is LGHDT and CDR2 YNNKEL (reference sequence).